These 29 T cell receptor beta chains came from one sample sequenced in a study of human T cells and chemical hapten exposure. TCRdb called the RACE reads again in MiXCR, with one record for every CDR3 protein. The table includes fewer than 150,000 distinct CDR3 sequences, roughly 15% detected once. Described time point: patch test 1, 2 weeks after DPC sensitization. Regarding treatment: therapeutic diphenylcyclopropenone sensitization with weekly scalp DPC. Sequenced here: whole blood, sampled in connection with sensitization to the hapten diphenylcyclopropenone (DPC). The source of these receptors is a man younger than 35 with alopecia areata. Some clones in this sample may be carry-over from other donors' samples.

This clonotype has only a few counts. The chain couples TRBV20-1 to TRBJ1-2, with a possible D match to TRBD1 (5 bases). The germline CDR1 and CDR2 sequences are DFQATT and SNEGSKA (reference sequence). This CDR3 is built from 14 residues. V lost 5 bases and J lost 8, with 21 bases in between. The CDR3 region is CSALRGISRGGYTF. Written as DNA, the CDR3 is TGCAGTGCTCTCCGGGGCATAAGCCGGGGAGGCTACACCTTC.

This clonotype was detected many times. V and J are TRBV7-9 and TRBJ1-1, with 11 bases identical to TRBD1. Per germline, CDR1 SEHNR and CDR2 FQNEAQ (reference sequence). With 8 bases clipped from V and 10 bases from J, the junction kept 12 bases outside the gene matches. The CDR3 runs 14 residues. CDR3 in amino acids: CASHFPGQGVGAFF. The CDR3 DNA is TGTGCCAGCCACTTCCCGGGACAGGGGGTTGGAGCTTTCTTT. Based on the CDR3 plus reference TRBV7-9 and TRBJ1-1, the full variable domain is DTGVSQNPRHKITKRGQNVTFRCDPISEHNRLYWYRQTLGQGPEFLTYFQNEAQLEKSRLLSDRFSAERPKGSFSTLEIQRTEQGDSAMYLCASHFPGQGVGAFFGQGTRLTVV.

This chain connects TRBV11-2 to TRBJ1-1; 7 nucleotides match TRBD1. The CDR3 spans 15 residues. Per the germline V gene, CDR1 is SGHAT and CDR2 is FQNNGV. V dropped 1 base and J dropped 5; count of bases not matched to a gene: 7. This CDR3 is CASSLVMAGGTEAFF. The CDR3 DNA follows: TGTGCCAGCAGCTTAGTGATGGCAGGGGGAACTGAAGCTTTCTTT.

There are many counts of this clonotype. The chain is built from TRBV18 and TRBJ1-1; perhaps TRBD1 as D (5 bases). Germline V gene lookup returns CDR1 KGHSH and CDR2 LQKENI. There are 15 residues in the CDR3. Trimming removed 3 bases at V and 1 base at J, with 12 bases between. CDR3 protein: CASSPLRGPNTEAFF. In nucleotides, the CDR3 is TGTGCCAGCTCACCTCTTCGGGGCCCGAACACTGAAGCTTTCTTT. Full variable domain (remainder filled in from reference TRBV18 and TRBJ1-1): NAGVMQNPRHLVRRRGQEARLRCSPMKGHSHVYWYRQLPEEGLKFMVYLQKENIIDESGMPKERFSAEFPKEGPSILRIQQVVRGDSAAYFCASSPLRGPNTEAFFGQGTRLTVV.

This clonotype has more than one count but fewer than ten. The chain employs TRBV5-1 and TRBJ1-5; 9 bases match TRBD1. This CDR3 is built from 16 residues. The germline V gene has CDR1 SGHRS and CDR2 YFSETQ. J lost 7 bases, V lost 1 base, and 9 bases had no gene match. This CDR3 reads CASSLQGTGLNQPQHF. CDR3 nucleotides: TGCGCCAGCAGCTTGCAAGGGACAGGGTTAAACCAGCCCCAGCATTTT.

This clonotype came up a few times. The chain carries TRBV7-2 and TRBJ2-7; the match to TRBD2 covers 9 bases. The junction had 18 bases not matched to a gene; V was cut back by 1 base and J by 5 bases. The germline CDR1 and CDR2 sequences are SGHTA and FQGNSA. The CDR3 runs to 19 residues. This chain's CDR3 is CASSLVLPVAGALLHEQYF. CDR3 nucleotide sequence: TGTGCCAGCAGCTTAGTGCTACCTGTAGCGGGGGCCCTCCTTCACGAGCAGTACTTC.

The chain has TRBV12-3 or TRBV12-4 and TRBJ2-3; D perhaps matches TRBD2 (5 bases). The CDR3 consists of 14 residues. V lost 7 bases to trimming and J lost 1 base, with 12 bases between them. The DNA of the CDR3 is TGTGCCAGCACCCTGGATAGCGGCACAGATACGCAGTATTTT. Its protein is CASTLDSGTDTQYF.

V and J are TRBV4-3 and TRBJ2-7; D uncertain. The V gene's germline CDR1 is LGHNA and CDR2 YSLEER. The CDR3 has 13 residues. V lost 1 base and J 2 bases, leaving 6 bases between the germline ends. The CDR3 DNA reads TGCGCCAGCAGCCAAGGATCCCCCTACGAGCAGTACTTC. Translated, it gives CASSQGSPYEQYF.

The chain combines TRBV21-1 with TRBJ2-3; whether TRBD1, the table's D call, matches the DNA was not checked. TRBV21-1 corresponds to a pseudogene. The CDR3 is made up of 18 amino acids. The CDR3 here is CASSKDLRGVIVKDTQYF. The CDR3, as DNA: TGTGCCAGCAGCAAAGACTTGCGAGGGGTTATAGTCAAAGATACGCAGTATTTT.

This clonotype was seen a few times. The chain is built from TRBV4-3 and TRBJ1-1; no firm D call. Germline loops: CDR1 LGHNA, CDR2 YSLEER. V shed 5 bases and J shed 0 bases, with 13 bases lying between them. The CDR3 spans 15 residues. The CDR3 here is CASSEAGSMNTEAFF. CDR3 bases: TGCGCCAGCAGCGAAGCGGGATCCATGAACACTGAAGCTTTCTTT.

The chain uses TRBV4-1 and TRBJ2-5; 7 nucleotides line up with TRBD2. Per germline, CDR1 MGHRA and CDR2 YSYEKL. This CDR3 is 14 amino acids long. The V and J ends lost 1 base and 4 bases, in that order; junction bases with no gene match: 3. CDR3 region: CASSQGERGETQYF. In DNA, the CDR3 is TGCGCCAGCAGCCAAGGCGAGCGGGGAGAGACCCAGTACTTC.

The chain uses TRBV6-2 or TRBV6-3 and TRBJ1-1, with a tentative D call TRBD1 (5 bases). Germline CDR1 and CDR2: MNHEY and SVGEGT. CDR3 length: 14 amino acids. V dropped 6 bases and J dropped 6 bases, with 17 bases sitting between them. The DNA of the CDR3 is TGTGCCAGCAGCACCGGGGGGACCACAGCTGAAGCTTTCTTT. Translation gives CASSTGGTTAEAFF.

In its sample, this clonotype was seen a few times. This chain connects TRBV20-1 to TRBJ2-3, with TRBD2 matching over 8 bases. The trim removed 6 bases at V and 2 bases at J, leaving 10 bases unmatched. The V gene's germline CDR1 is DFQATT and CDR2 SNEGSKA (reference sequence). This CDR3 has 15 residues. The CDR3 DNA sequence: TGCAGTGCGCCTACTAGCGGCCCAAACACAGATACGCAGTATTTT. This encodes CSAPTSGPNTDTQYF.

V gene TRBV7-2 combines with J gene TRBJ2-2, with TRBD1 matching 7 bases. The CDR3 is 14 residues long. Germline V lookup: CDR1 SGHTA, CDR2 FQGNSA. CDR3 in DNA: TGTGTATCTGGGGACAGCCCAAACACCGGGGAGCTGTTTTTT. Protein: CVSGDSPNTGELFF.

This clonotype was counted many times. The rearrangement joins TRBV6-1 to TRBJ1-1; D is possibly TRBD1 (6 bases). Germline-derived CDR1 and CDR2 are MNHNS and SASEGT. The CDR3 extends over 14 amino acids. Trimming took 5 bases from V and 7 from J, leaving 17 bases between them. DNA of the CDR3: TGTGCCAGCAGTTTACACGGGACACGGAATGAAGCTTTCTTT. Protein sequence: CASSLHGTRNEAFF.

This clonotype was seen only a few times. The J gene is TRBJ2-3, the V gene TRBV24-1; 8 bases align to TRBD1. Germline-derived CDR1 and CDR2 are KGHDR and SFDVKD. J was trimmed by 4 bases and V by 5 bases; bases with no gene match: 4. CDR3 length: 14 amino acids. Here the CDR3 reads CATSADRASDTQYF. CDR3 sequence (DNA): TGTGCCACCAGTGCGGACAGGGCTTCAGATACGCAGTATTTT.

This clonotype turned up a few times. V usage is TRBV4-3 and J usage is TRBJ1-2; possibly TRBD1 for D (6 bases). The CDR3 loop spans 15 amino acids. Germline V gene sequence: CDR1 LGHNA, CDR2 YSLEER. Trimming took 2 bases from V and 6 from J, leaving 16 bases between them. The CDR3 region is CASSQIAQGIHGYTF. Written as DNA, the CDR3 is TGCGCCAGCAGCCAAATCGCTCAGGGGATCCATGGCTACACCTTC.

This chain uses TRBV4-3 with TRBJ1-4; D call uncertain. V was trimmed by 5 bases and J by 6 bases, leaving 10 bases between them. From germline, CDR1 is LGHNA and CDR2 YSLEER. This CDR3 spans 13 amino acids. Here the CDR3 reads CASSWADHEKLFF. CDR3 DNA sequence: TGCGCCAGCAGCTGGGCAGACCATGAAAAACTGTTTTTT.

This clonotype was counted at least ten times. The gene calls are TRBV28 and TRBJ1-1, with D possibly TRBD1 on 5 matching bases. Trimming took off 2 bases at V and 1 base at J, with 11 bases between the two ends. The CDR3 spans 15 residues. Germline lookup yields CDR1 MDHEN and CDR2 SYDVKM. CDR3 region: CASSLGGDSNTEAFF. For the CDR3, the DNA is TGTGCCAGCAGTTTAGGCGGGGACTCGAACACTGAAGCTTTCTTT.

V is TRBV7-9 and J is TRBJ2-7; 8 positions agree with TRBD2. The CDR3 is 18 amino acids. Trimming removed 1 base from V and 0 bases from J; junction bases left unmatched: 11. The V gene's germline CDR1 is SEHNR and CDR2 FQNEAQ (reference sequence). Here the CDR3 DNA reads TGTGCCAGCAGCTTAGTTCCTAGCGGGCTGGGACGCTCCTACGAGCAGTACTTC. It specifies CASSLVPSGLGRSYEQYF.

This clonotype occurred a few times. The chain recombines TRBV9 with TRBJ2-7; D ambiguous. The V gene's germline CDR1 is SGDLS and CDR2 YYNGEE. V was clipped by 0 bases and J by 2 bases, with 12 bases between them. The CDR3 loop spans 15 amino acids. CDR3 sequence reads: CASSVEAGLTYEQYF. The CDR3 region has the DNA TGTGCCAGCAGCGTAGAGGCCGGCTTAACCTACGAGCAGTACTTC.

This clonotype appeared a few times. The chain links TRBV11-2 to TRBJ1-2; 8 bases are a match to TRBD1. Germline assignment: CDR1 SGHAT and CDR2 FQNNGV. The CDR3 covers 15 residues. J lost 2 bases, V lost 5 bases, and 7 bases had no gene match. The CDR3 region has the DNA TGTGCCAGCAGCCCCACCCGGACAGGGAACTATGGCTACACCTTC. It translates to CASSPTRTGNYGYTF.

The CDR3 protein is CASSPRGRSWSGYTF. CDR3 DNA sequence: TGTGCCAGCAGTCCCCGGGGGCGGAGCTGGTCTGGCTACACCTTC. The J gene is TRBJ1-2, the V gene TRBV12-3 or TRBV12-4, with D possibly being TRBD1 (6 bases). Trimming pared 5 bases from V and 7 bases from J, leaving 20 bases between. This CDR3 has 15 residues.

This clonotype was detected only a few times. The chain couples TRBV27 to TRBJ1-1; 10 bases agree with TRBD1. The CDR3 has 13 amino acids. V shed 7 bases and J 4 bases; nucleotides not matched to a gene: 3. The V gene's germline CDR1 is MNHEY and CDR2 SMNVEV (reference sequence). CDR3 DNA sequence: TGTGCCAGCAAGAGGACAGGGGGCACTGAAGCTTTCTTT. The encoded protein is CASKRTGGTEAFF.

This clonotype has only a few counts. The J gene is TRBJ2-2, the V gene TRBV5-1; perhaps D is TRBD1 or TRBD2 (5 bases each). The CDR3 runs to 14 residues. V dropped 3 bases and J dropped 6 bases, with 12 bases sitting between them. Looked up from germline, CDR1 is SGHRS and CDR2 is YFSETQ. Written as DNA, the CDR3 is TGCGCCAGCAGCTGGGGGAGTGAGCCCGGGGAGCTGTTTTTT. This encodes CASSWGSEPGELFF.

Only a few counts were recorded for this clonotype. The rearrangement links TRBV11-2 to TRBJ2-7; no reliable D call. The germline CDR1 and CDR2 sequences are SGHAT and FQNNGV. The CDR3 spans 12 residues. V was cut by 3 bases and J by 4 bases, with 7 bases left in between. The CDR3 region has the DNA TGTGCCAGCAGCTTTTCCTTATACGAGCAGTACGTC. This encodes CASSFSLYEQYV.

This clonotype was found a few times. The chain links TRBV11-2 to TRBJ2-2; D not resolved. The CDR3 is 15 amino acids. Trimming left V 0 bases short and J 2 bases short, with 7 bases between. CDR1 and CDR2 from the germline V gene are SGHAT and FQNNGV. CDR3 DNA sequence: TGTGCCAGCAGCTTAGATCGTGGTAACACCGGGGAGCTGTTTTTT. The encoded protein is CASSLDRGNTGELFF.

This clonotype came up many times. CDR3 region: CASSRTGTGAFNSPLHF. As DNA, the CDR3 is TGTGCCAGCAGCAGGACCGGGACAGGGGCGTTCAATTCACCCCTCCACTTT. The chain links TRBV9 to TRBJ1-6, with 10 bases that match TRBD1. Trimming cost V 4 bases and J 7 bases; bases outside gene matches: 11. The germline V gene encodes CDR1 SGDLS and CDR2 YYNGEE. The CDR3 length is 17 residues.

This sequence joins TRBV7-2 and TRBJ1-3, with 7 positions matching TRBD1. CDR1 SGHTA and CDR2 FQGNSA come from the germline V gene. The J segment lost 0 bases and the V segment lost 5 bases, leaving 7 bases of the junction unmatched. The CDR3 length is 16 residues. The CDR3 protein is CASSPQGQLSGNTIYF. For the CDR3, the DNA is TGTGCCAGCAGCCCCCAGGGACAGCTCTCTGGAAACACCATATATTTT.